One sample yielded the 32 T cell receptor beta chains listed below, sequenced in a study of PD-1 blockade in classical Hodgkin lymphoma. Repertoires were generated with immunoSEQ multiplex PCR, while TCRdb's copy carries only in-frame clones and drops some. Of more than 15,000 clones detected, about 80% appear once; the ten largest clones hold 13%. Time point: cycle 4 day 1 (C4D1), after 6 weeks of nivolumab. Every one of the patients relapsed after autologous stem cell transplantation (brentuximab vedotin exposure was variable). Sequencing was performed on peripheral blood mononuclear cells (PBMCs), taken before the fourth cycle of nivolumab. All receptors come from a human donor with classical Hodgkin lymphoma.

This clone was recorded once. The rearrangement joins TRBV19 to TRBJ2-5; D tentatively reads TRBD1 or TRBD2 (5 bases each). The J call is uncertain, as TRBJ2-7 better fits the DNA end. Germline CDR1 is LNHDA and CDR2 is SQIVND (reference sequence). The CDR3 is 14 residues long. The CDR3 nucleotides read TGTGCCTCCTCCCGGGACCACGGCTCCTACGAGCAGTACTTC. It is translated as CASSRDHGSYEQYF.

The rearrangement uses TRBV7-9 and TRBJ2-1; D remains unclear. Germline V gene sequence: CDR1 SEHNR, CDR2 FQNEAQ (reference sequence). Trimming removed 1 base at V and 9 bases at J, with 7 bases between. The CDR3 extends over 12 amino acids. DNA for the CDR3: TGTGCCAGCAGCTTAGTGGGCGGTGAGCAGTTCTTC. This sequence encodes CASSLVGGEQFF.

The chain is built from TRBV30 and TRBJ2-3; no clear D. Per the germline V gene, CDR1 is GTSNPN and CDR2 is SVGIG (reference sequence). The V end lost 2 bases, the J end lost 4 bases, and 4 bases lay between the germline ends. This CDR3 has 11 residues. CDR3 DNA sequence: TGTGCCTGGAGTAAGCCAGATACGCAGTATTTT. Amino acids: CAWSKPDTQYF. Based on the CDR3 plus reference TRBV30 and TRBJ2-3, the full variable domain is SQTIHQWPATLVQPVGSPLSLECTVEGTSNPNLYWYRQAAGRGLQLLFYSVGIGQISSEVPQNLSASRPQDRQFILSSKKLLLSDSGFYLCAWSKPDTQYFGPGTRLTVL.

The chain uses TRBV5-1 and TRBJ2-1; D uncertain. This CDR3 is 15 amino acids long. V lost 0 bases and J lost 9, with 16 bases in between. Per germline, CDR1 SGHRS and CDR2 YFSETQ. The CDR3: CASSLGGIVGVEQFF. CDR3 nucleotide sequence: TGCGCCAGCAGCTTGGGCGGTATAGTTGGCGTTGAGCAGTTCTTC.

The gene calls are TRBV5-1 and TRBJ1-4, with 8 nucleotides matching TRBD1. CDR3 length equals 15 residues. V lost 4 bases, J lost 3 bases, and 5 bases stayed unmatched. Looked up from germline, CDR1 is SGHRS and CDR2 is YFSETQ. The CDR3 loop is CASSGQGAPNEKLFF. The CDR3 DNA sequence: TGCGCCAGCAGCGGGCAGGGGGCCCCTAATGAAAAACTGTTTTTT. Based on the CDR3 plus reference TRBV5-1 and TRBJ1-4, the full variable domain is KAGVTQTPRYLIKTRGQQVTLSCSPISGHRSVSWYQQTPGQGLQFLFEYFSETQRNKGNFPGRFSGRQFSNSRSEMNVSTLELGDSALYLCASSGQGAPNEKLFFGSGTQLSVL.

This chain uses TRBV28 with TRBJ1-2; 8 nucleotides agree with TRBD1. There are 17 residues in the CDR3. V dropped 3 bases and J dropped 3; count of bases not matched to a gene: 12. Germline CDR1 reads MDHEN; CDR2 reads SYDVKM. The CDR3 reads CASSFLGQVASYYGYTF. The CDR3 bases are TGTGCCAGCAGTTTTTTGGGACAGGTGGCCTCCTACTATGGCTACACCTTC.

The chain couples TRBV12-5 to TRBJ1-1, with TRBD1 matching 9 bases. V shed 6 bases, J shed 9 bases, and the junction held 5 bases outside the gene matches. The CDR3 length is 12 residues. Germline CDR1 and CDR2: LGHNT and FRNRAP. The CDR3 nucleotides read TGTGCTAGTGGCCCGGGACAGGGAAAAGCTTTCTTT. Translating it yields CASGPGQGKAFF.

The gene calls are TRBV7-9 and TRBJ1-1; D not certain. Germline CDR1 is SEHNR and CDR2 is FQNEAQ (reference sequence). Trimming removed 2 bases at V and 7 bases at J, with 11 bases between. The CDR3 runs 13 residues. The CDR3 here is CASSLLRAGEAFF. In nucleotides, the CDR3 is TGTGCCAGCAGCTTATTGCGGGCAGGTGAAGCTTTCTTT.

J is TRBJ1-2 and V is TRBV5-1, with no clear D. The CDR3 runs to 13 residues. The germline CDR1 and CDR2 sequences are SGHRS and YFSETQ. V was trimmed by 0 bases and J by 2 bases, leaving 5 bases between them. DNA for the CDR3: TGCGCCAGCAGCTTGGAACGGAACTATGGCTACACCTTC. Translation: CASSLERNYGYTF.

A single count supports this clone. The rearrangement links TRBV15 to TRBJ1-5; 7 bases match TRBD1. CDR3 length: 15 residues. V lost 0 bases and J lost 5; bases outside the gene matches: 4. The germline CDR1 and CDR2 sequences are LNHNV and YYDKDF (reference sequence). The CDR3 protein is CATSRDRTGYQPQHF. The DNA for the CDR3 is TGTGCCACCAGCAGAGATAGGACAGGTTATCAGCCCCAGCATTTT.

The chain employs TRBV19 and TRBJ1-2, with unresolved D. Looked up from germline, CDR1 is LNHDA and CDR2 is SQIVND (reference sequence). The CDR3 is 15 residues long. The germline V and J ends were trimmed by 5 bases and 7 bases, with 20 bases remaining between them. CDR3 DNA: TGTGCCAGTAGTGTGGCAGATTACTTGTCGGGTGGCTACACCTTC. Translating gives CASSVADYLSGGYTF.

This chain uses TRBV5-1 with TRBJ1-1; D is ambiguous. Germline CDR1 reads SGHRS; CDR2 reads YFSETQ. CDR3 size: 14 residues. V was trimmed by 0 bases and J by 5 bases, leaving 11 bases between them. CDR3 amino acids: CASSLEPIETEAFF. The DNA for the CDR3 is TGCGCCAGCAGCTTGGAACCGATCGAGACTGAAGCTTTCTTT.

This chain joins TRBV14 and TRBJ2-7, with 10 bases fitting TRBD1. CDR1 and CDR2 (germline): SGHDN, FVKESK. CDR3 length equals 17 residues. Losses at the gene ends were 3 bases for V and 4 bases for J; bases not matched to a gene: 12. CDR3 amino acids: CASSHLSRDRGSYEQYF. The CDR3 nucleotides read TGTGCCAGCAGCCACCTGTCCCGGGACAGGGGATCTTACGAGCAGTACTTC.

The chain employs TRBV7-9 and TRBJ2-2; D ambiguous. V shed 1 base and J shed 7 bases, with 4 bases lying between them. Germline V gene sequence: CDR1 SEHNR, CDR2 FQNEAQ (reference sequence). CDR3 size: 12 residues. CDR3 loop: CASSLDVGELFF. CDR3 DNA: TGTGCCAGCAGCTTAGACGTCGGGGAGCTGTTTTTT.

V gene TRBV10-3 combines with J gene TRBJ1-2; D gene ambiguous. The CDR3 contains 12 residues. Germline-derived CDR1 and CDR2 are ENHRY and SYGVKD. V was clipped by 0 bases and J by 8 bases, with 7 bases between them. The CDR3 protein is CAISESIGGYTF. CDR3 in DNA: TGTGCCATCAGTGAGTCGATAGGAGGCTACACCTTC.

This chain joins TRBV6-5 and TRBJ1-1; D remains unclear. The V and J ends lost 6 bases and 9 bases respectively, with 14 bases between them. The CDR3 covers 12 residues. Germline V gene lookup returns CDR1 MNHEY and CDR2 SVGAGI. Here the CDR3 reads CASRFEGTKAFF. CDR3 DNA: TGTGCCAGCAGGTTCGAAGGTACCAAAGCTTTCTTT.

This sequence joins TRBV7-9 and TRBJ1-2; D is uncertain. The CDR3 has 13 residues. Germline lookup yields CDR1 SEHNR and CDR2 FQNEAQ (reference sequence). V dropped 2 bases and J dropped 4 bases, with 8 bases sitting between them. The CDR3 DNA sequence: TGTGCCAGCAGCTTAATCAGCGGCTATGGCTACACCTTC. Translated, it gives CASSLISGYGYTF.

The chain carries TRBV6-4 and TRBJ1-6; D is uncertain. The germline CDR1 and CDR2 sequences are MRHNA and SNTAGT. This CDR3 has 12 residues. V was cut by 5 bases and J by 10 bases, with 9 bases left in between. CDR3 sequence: CASSPPRSPLHF. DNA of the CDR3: TGTGCCAGCAGTCCGCCTCGGTCACCCCTCCACTTT.

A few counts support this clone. The CDR3 bases are TGTGCCAGCAGCCAAACGTCAGGGGTTGGTCAGCCCCAGCATTTT. The encoded protein is CASSQTSGVGQPQHF. The rearrangement links TRBV27 to TRBJ1-5; the D gene is possibly TRBD1 (6 bases). Between the trimmed V and J ends, which lost 6 bases and 6 bases, there was a span of 18 bases. This CDR3 has 15 amino acids. In germline, CDR1 is MNHEY, CDR2 SMNVEV (reference sequence).

Here the CDR3 reads CASRSGGLYGYTF. The CDR3 nucleotides are TGTGCCAGCAGGTCAGGGGGCCTCTATGGCTACACCTTC. The chain couples TRBV6-5 to TRBJ1-2; 8 nucleotides agree with TRBD1. The CDR3 is made up of 13 amino acids. J lost 4 bases, V lost 6 bases, and 4 bases had no gene match. Germline V CDR1 and CDR2: MNHEY, SVGAGI.

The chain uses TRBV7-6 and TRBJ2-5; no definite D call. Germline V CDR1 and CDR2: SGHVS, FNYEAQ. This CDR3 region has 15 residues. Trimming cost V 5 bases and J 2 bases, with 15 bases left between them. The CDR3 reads CASSKSYRTQETQYF. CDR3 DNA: TGTGCCAGCAGCAAAAGCTATCGCACACAAGAGACCCAGTACTTC. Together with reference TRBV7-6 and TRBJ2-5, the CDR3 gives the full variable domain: GAGVSQSPRYKVTKRGQDVALRCDPISGHVSLYWYRQALGQGPEFLTYFNYEAQQDKSGLPNDRFSAERPEGSISTLTIQRTEQRDSAMYRCASSKSYRTQETQYFGPGTRLLVL.

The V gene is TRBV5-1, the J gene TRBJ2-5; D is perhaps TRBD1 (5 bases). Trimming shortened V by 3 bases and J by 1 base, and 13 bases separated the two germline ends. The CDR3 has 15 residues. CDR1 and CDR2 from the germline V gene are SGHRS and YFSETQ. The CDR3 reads CASSWQAGFQETQYF. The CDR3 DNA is TGCGCCAGCAGCTGGCAAGCAGGGTTCCAAGAGACCCAGTACTTC.

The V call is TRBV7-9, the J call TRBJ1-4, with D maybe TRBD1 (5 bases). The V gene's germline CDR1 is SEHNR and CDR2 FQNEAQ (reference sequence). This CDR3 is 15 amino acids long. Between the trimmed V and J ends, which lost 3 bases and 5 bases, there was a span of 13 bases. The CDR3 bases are TGTGCCAGCAGCTTGGTCCAGGGACCAAATGAAAAACTGTTTTTT. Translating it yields CASSLVQGPNEKLFF.

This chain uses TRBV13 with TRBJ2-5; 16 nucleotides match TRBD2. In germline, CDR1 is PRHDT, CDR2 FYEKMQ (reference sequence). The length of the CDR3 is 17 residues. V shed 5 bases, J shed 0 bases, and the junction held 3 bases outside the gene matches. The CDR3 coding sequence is TGTGCCAGCAGCCCGGGACTAGCGGGGGGGTACCAAGAGACCCAGTACTTC. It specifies CASSPGLAGGYQETQYF.

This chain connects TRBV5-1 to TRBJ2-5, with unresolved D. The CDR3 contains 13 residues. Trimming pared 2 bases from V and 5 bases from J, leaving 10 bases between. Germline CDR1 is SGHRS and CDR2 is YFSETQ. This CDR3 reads CASSFRSKETQYF. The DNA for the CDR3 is TGCGCCAGCAGCTTTCGGAGCAAGGAGACCCAGTACTTC.

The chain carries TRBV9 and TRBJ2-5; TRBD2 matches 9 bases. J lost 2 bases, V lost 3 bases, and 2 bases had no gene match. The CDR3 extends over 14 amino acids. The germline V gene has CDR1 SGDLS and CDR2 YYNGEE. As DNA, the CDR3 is TGTGCCAGCAGCGAGACTAGCGGACAAGAGACCCAGTACTTC. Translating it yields CASSETSGQETQYF.

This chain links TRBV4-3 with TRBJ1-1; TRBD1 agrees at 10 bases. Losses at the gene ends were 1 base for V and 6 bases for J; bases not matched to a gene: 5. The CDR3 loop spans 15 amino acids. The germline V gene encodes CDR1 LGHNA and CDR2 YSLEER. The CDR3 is CASSQAEGTGAEAFF. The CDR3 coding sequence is TGCGCCAGCAGCCAAGCTGAGGGGACAGGGGCTGAAGCTTTCTTT.

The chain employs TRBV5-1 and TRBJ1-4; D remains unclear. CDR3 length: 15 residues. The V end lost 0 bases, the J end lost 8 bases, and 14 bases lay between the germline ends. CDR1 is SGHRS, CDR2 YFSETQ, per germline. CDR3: CASSLDGSQEEKLFF. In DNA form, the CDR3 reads TGCGCCAGCAGCTTGGATGGTTCGCAGGAGGAAAAACTGTTTTTT.

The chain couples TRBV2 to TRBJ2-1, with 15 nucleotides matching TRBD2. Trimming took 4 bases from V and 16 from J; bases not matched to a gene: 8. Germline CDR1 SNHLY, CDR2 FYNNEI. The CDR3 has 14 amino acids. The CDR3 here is CASSAGLAGGPGFF. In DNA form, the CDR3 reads TGTGCCAGCAGTGCAGGACTAGCGGGGGGGCCGGGATTCTTC.

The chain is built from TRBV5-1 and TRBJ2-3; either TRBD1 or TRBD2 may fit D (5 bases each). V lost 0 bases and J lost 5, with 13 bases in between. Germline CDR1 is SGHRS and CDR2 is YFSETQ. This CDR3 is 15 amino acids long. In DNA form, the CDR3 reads TGCGCCAGCAGCTTGGGGGGACCCACGTTAGATACGCAGTATTTT. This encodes CASSLGGPTLDTQYF. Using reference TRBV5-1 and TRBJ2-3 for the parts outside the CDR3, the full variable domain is KAGVTQTPRYLIKTRGQQVTLSCSPISGHRSVSWYQQTPGQGLQFLFEYFSETQRNKGNFPGRFSGRQFSNSRSEMNVSTLELGDSALYLCASSLGGPTLDTQYFGPGTRLTVL.

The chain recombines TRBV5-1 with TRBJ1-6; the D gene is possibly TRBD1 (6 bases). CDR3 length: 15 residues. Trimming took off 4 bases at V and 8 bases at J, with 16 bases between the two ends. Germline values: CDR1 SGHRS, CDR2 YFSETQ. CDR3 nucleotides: TGCGCCAGCAGCGAGCAGGGGTCTTCTTATTCACCCCTCCACTTT. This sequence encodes CASSEQGSSYSPLHF.

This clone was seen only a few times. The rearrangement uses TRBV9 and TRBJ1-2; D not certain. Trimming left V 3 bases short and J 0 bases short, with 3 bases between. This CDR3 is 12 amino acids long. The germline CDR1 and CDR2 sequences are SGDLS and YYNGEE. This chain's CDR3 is CASSGTNYGYTF. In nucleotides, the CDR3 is TGTGCCAGCAGCGGGACTAACTATGGCTACACCTTC. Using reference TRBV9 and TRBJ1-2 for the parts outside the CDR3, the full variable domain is DSGVTQTPKHLITATGQRVTLRCSPRSGDLSVYWYQQSLDQGLQFLIQYYNGEERAKGNILERFSAQQFPDLHSELNLSSLELGDSALYFCASSGTNYGYTFGSGTRLTVV.